This T cell receptor (beta chain) was sequenced for a study of regulatory T cells in long-lasting Graves disease. Stated time point: newly diagnosed GD, antithyroid drugs for less than 3 months. PBMC-extracted RNA yielded the TCR library. Researchers made TCR beta libraries by using iRepertoire HTBI primers and running Arm-PCR on CDR3 regions. Each CDR3 protein gets one entry after TCRdb re-called the multiplex PCR reads with MiXCR. Of about 420,000 distinct CDR3 sequences in the sample, about a sixth are singletons; the top ten hold about 25%. V lost 3 bases, J lost 2 bases, and 5 bases stayed unmatched. This CDR3 has 17 residues. Germline CDR1 and CDR2: SGHRS and YFSETQ. Overall study findings and caveats: There were preferences for TRBV28, TRBJ1-2 and TRBJ2-5 in persistent disease.

On this clonotype: Its antigen is unidentified.

This sample also belongs to another study, concerning T cells in Graves' hyperthyroidism and ophthalmopathy.

The chain joins TRBV5-1 to TRBJ2-1; 13 bases fit TRBD2. Specimen: peripheral blood mononuclear cells (PBMCs), collected at new diagnosis, from a patient treated with antithyroid drugs. This TCR was recovered from a woman between 18 and 30 years old with Graves disease. The CDR3 coding sequence is TGCGCCAGCAGCTCATGGACTAGCGGGAGAACCTACAATGAGCAGTTCTTC. Translation: CASSSWTSGRTYNEQFF.